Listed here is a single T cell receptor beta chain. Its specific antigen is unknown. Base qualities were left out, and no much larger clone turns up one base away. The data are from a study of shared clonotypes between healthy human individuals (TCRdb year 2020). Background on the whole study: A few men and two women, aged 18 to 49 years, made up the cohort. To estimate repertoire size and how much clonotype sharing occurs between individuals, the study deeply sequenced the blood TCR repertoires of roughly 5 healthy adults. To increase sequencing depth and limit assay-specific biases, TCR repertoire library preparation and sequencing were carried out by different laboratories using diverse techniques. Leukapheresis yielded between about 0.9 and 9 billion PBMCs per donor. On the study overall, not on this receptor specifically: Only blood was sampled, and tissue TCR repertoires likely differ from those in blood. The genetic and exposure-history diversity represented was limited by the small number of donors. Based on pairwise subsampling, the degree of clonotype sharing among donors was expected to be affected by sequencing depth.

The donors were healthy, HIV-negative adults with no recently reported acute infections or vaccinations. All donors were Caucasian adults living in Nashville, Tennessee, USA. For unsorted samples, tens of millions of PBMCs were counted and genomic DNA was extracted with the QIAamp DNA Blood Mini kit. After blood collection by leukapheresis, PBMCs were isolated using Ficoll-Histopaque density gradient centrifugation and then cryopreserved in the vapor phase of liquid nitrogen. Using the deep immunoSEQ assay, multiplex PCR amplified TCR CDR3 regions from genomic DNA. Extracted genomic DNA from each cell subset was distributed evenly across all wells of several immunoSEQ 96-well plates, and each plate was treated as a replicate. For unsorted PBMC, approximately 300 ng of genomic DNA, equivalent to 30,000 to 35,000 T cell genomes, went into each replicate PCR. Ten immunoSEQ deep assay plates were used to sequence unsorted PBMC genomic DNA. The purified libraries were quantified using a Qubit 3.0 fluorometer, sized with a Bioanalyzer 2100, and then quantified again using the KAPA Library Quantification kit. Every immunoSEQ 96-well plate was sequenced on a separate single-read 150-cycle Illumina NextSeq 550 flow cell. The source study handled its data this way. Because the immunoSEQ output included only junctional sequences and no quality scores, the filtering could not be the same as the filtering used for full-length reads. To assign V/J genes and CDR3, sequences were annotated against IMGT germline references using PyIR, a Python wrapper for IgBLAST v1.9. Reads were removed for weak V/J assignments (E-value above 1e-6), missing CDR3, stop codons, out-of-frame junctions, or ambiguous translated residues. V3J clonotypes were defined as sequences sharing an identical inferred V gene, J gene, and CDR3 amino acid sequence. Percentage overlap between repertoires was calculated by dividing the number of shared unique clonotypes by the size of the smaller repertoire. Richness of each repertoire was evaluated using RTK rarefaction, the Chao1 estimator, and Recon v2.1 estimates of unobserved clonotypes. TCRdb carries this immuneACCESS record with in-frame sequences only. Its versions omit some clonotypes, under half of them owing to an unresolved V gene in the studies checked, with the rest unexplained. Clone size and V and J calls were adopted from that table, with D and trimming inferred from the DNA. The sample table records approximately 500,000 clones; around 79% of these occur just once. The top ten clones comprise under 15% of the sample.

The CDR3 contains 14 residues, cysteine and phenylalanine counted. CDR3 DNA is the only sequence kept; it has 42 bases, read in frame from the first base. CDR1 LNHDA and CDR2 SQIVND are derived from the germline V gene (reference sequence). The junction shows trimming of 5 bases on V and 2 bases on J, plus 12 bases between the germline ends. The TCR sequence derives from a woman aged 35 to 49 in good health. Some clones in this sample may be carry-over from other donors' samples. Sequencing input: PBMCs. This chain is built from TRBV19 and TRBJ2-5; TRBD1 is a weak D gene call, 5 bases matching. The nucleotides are TGTGCCAGTAGTGTCCAGGGTTCTCAAGAGACCCAGTACTTC. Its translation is CASSVQGSQETQYF.